This T cell receptor beta chain was documented in a study of regulatory T cells in long-lasting Graves disease. The time point: persistent/refractory GD, antithyroid drugs over 5 years with positive TRAb. Isolated PBMC RNA provided the starting material for the TCR library. The CDR3 is 14 residues long. V lost 5 bases, J lost 4 bases, and 10 bases stayed unmatched. CDR1 is DFQATT and CDR2 is SNEGSKA in the germline V gene (reference sequence). Combining iRepertoire HTBI primers with Arm-PCR of CDR3 regions, the authors built TCR beta libraries. MiXCR was run by TCRdb on the multiplex PCR reads, yielding one entry per CDR3 protein. The sample carries fewer than 600,000 distinct CDR3 sequences, 20% to 25% recorded once. The sample holds many counts of this clonotype.

The chain employs TRBV20-1 and TRBJ2-7, with 8 bases that match TRBD2. The TCR sequence derives from a female donor with Graves disease. Sample: peripheral blood mononuclear cells (PBMCs), taken when the disease was refractory, from a patient treated with antithyroid drugs. DNA of the CDR3: TGCAGTGCTTACCCGGGAGGGAGTGGGTACGAGCAGTACTTC. Its translation is CSAYPGGSGYEQYF.